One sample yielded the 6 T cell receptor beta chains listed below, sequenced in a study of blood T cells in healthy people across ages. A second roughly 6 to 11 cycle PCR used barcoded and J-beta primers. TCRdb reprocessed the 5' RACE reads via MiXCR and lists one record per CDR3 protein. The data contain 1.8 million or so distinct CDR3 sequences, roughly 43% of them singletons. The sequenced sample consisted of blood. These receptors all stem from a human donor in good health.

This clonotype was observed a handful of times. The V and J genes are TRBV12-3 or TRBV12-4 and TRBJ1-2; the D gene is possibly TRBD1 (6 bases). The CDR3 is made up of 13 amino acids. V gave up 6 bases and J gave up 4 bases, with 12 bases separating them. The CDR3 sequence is CASSFGQLYGYTF. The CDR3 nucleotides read TGTGCCAGCAGCTTCGGACAGCTCTATGGCTACACCTTC.

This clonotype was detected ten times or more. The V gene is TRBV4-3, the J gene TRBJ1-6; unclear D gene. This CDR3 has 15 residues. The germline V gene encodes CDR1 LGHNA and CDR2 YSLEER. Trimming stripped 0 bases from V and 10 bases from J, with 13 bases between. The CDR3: CASSQEPGIGSPLHF. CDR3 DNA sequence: TGCGCCAGCAGCCAAGAGCCGGGGATTGGATCACCCCTCCACTTT.

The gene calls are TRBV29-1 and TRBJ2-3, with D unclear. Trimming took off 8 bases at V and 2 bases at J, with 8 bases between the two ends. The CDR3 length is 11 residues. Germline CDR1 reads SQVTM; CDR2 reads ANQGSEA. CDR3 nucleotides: TGCAGCCTCGGAGTCACAGATACGCAGTATTTT. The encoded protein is CSLGVTDTQYF.

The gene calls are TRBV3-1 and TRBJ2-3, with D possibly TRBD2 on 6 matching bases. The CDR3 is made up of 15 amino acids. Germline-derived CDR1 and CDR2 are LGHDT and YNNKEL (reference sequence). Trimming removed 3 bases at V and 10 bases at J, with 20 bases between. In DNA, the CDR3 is TGTGCCAGCAGCCACCCGGGGGATTTCTATCGGGCGCAGTATTTT. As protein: CASSHPGDFYRAQYF.

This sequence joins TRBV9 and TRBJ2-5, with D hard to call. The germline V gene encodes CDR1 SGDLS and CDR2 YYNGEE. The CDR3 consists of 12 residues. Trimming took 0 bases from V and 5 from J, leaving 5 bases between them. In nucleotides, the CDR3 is TGTGCCAGCAGCGTAGCCAGGGAGACCCAGTACTTC. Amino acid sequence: CASSVARETQYF.

The CDR3 is CSAERVGRMNTEAFF. CDR3 nucleotide sequence: TGCAGTGCAGAGAGGGTGGGGAGAATGAACACTGAAGCTTTCTTT. The V call is TRBV20-1, the J call TRBJ1-1; D is undetermined. The ends were cut back, 6 bases at V and 0 bases at J, with 17 bases in the middle. Germline CDR1 is DFQATT and CDR2 is SNEGSKA (reference sequence). This CDR3 has 15 residues.